The T cell receptor (beta chain) described here comes from a study of shared clonotypes between healthy human individuals. Study at large: Each donor's CD8 memory used one plate, CD8 naive two, each CD4 subset three.

CDR3 length equals 16 residues. Per germline, CDR1 SGHTA and CDR2 FQGNSA. V was pared by 2 bases and J by 2 bases, with 15 bases between. It was at deep level that the assay was run. This table comes from immunoSEQ multiplex PCR, and its TCRdb copy is limited to in-frame clones, with some not included. Of hundreds of thousands of clones detected, about 74% appear once; the ten largest clones hold about 1.7%. Points on this clone: The antigen is undetermined.

The donor cohort consisted entirely of Caucasian adults residing in Nashville, Tennessee. General study findings and limits: Sharing across a few donors was seen in around 5% of naive CD4 clonotypes.

Sequencing used memory CD4+ T cells sorted from blood. Subset in this sample: CD45RA-negative fraction. The receptor was isolated from a woman aged 25 to 45 in good health. This chain links TRBV7-2 with TRBJ1-1; unclear D gene. The CDR3 DNA reads TGTGCCAGCAGCTTATTCGGCCGCCAGACTAACACTGAAGCTTTCTTT. As protein: CASSLFGRQTNTEAFF.